The 7 T cell receptor beta chains below were found in one sample sequenced in a study of T cell repertoires in cytomegalovirus infection. Their target antigens are unknown. From the reads, TCRdb called clonotypes with MiXCR, one entry per CDR3 protein. The sample lists about 890,000 distinct CDR3 sequences; around 32% were seen once. The material sequenced was cultured CD8+ T cells from PBMCs, taken from culture after CMV antigen stimulation. These receptors all stem from a human donor in good health (CMV status not recorded). Some clones in this sample may be carry-over from other donors' samples.

This clonotype was seen only a few times. One end of the junction is discordant with germline, which a read error may explain. The V gene is TRBV27, the J gene TRBJ1-4; the D gene is possibly TRBD1 (5 bases). The CDR3 has 13 residues. Germline values: CDR1 MNHEY, CDR2 SMNVEV (reference sequence). The CDR3 spells CASSLSFGTGLFF. CDR3 DNA: TGTGCCAGCAGTCTATCCTTTGGGACCGGGCTGTTTTTT. Full variable domain (rest looked up from reference TRBV27 and TRBJ1-4): EAQVTQNPRYLITVTGKKLTVTCSQNMNHEYMSWYRQDPGLGLRQIYYSMNVEVTDKGDVPEGYKVSRKEKRNFPLILESPSPNQTSLYFCASSLSFGTGLFFGSGTQLSVL.

The CDR3 loop is CASSLGAPDSLGEQYV. The CDR3 nucleotides read TGTGCCAGCAGTTTAGGAGCACCGGACAGCTTGGGGGAGCAGTACGTC. The chain employs TRBV12-3 or TRBV12-4 and TRBJ2-7; maybe TRBD1 (6 bases). This CDR3 contains 16 residues. V lost 1 base to trimming and J lost 7 bases, with 20 bases between them.

This clonotype was counted a few times. The chain joins TRBV29-1 to TRBJ2-1; tentative D call: TRBD1 (5 bases). The CDR3 has 17 amino acids. V lost 3 bases to trimming and J lost 0 bases, with 18 bases between them. Germline V gene sequence: CDR1 SQVTM, CDR2 ANQGSEA. The CDR3 nucleotides read TGCAGCGTTGAGCTATTCTTAGACAGTAGCTCCTACAATGAGCAGTTCTTC. It yields the protein CSVELFLDSSSYNEQFF.

This sequence joins TRBV7-6 and TRBJ2-7, with D possibly TRBD1 on 6 matching bases. V lost 5 bases and J lost 3, with 17 bases in between. Germline CDR1 is SGHVS and CDR2 is FNYEAQ. The CDR3 totals 15 residues. This chain's CDR3 is CASSHTGQGFYEQYF. The CDR3 DNA reads as TGTGCCAGCAGCCACACGGGACAAGGTTTCTACGAGCAGTACTTC.

This clonotype has more than one count but fewer than ten. J is TRBJ2-7 and V is TRBV6-2 or TRBV6-3; 11 nucleotides line up with TRBD1. Germline-derived CDR1 and CDR2 are MNHEY and SVGEGT. The CDR3 consists of 15 residues. Trimming removed 4 bases from V and 5 bases from J; junction bases left unmatched: 7. The CDR3 region has the DNA TGTGCCAGCAGTTCCCCGGACAGGGGGCTCCACGAGCAGTACGTC. Residues: CASSSPDRGLHEQYV.

This clonotype was found a few times. The chain recombines TRBV19 with TRBJ2-1; either TRBD1 or TRBD2 may fit D (5 bases each). Between the trimmed V and J ends, which lost 5 bases and 8 bases, there was a span of 13 bases. The germline V gene has CDR1 LNHDA and CDR2 SQIVND (reference sequence). The CDR3 has 13 amino acids. DNA for the CDR3: TGTGCCAGTAGTGAGAGGGGCACCGATGAGCAGTTCTTC. Its translation: CASSERGTDEQFF.

The chain uses TRBV2 and TRBJ2-1; 7 bases are shared with TRBD2. V dropped 9 bases and J dropped 3; count of bases not matched to a gene: 8. CDR1 is SNHLY and CDR2 is FYNNEI in the germline V gene. The CDR3 runs to 14 residues. CDR3 sequence reads: CASFVAGVYNEQFF. CDR3 DNA: TGTGCCAGTTTCGTCGCGGGGGTCTACAATGAGCAGTTCTTC.